What follows is one TCR beta chain and its context. This sample stems from a study of blood T cell repertoires in COVID-19. Looking at the study overall: T cells, B-cell-depleted T cells, or PBMCs supplied cDNA or gDNA.

Per the original methods: Using reference gene primer amplification, nucleated cell counts were estimated. Sequencing was performed with immunoSEQ multiplex PCR; in TCRdb, only in-frame clones are kept and a portion is missing. V and J calls and clone size are those listed in that table; D and trimming were worked out from the DNA. The sample holds roughly 62,000 clones, 70% to 85% seen once. Germline V gene sequence: CDR1 SGHTA, CDR2 FQGNSA. The CDR3 contains 16 residues. With 2 bases clipped from V and 1 base from J, the junction kept 3 bases outside the gene matches. The chain combines TRBV7-2 with TRBJ2-1; 9 bases line up with TRBD2. The sequenced sample was peripheral blood. The TCR comes from a man in his sixties with acute or convalescent COVID-19. CDR3 protein: CASSLRLAASYNEQFF. The CDR3 DNA reads TGTGCCAGCAGCTTAAGACTAGCGGCGTCCTACAATGAGCAGTTCTTC.